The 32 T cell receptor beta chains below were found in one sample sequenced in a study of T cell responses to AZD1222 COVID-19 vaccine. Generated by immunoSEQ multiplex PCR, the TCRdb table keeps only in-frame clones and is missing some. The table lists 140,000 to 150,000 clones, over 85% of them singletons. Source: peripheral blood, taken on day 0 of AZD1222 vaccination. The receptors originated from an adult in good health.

CDR3: CASSRTGGTEAFF. Written as DNA, the CDR3 is TGTGCCAGCAGCAGGACAGGGGGCACTGAAGCTTTCTTT. The chain has TRBV28 and TRBJ1-1, with TRBD1 identical over 10 bases. Germline V gives CDR1 MDHEN, CDR2 SYDVKM. V shed 6 bases, J shed 4 bases, and the junction held 2 bases outside the gene matches. This CDR3 comprises 13 residues.

The CDR3: CASSAGRGKGYTEAFF. The CDR3 nucleotides read TGTGCCAGCAGCGCCGGCAGGGGGAAGGGGTACACTGAAGCTTTCTTT. The V and J genes are TRBV11-3 and TRBJ1-1; 7 nucleotides agree with TRBD1. Germline lookup yields CDR1 SGHNT and CDR2 YENEEA. V trimming: 5 bases; J trimming: 3 bases; junction bases outside the gene matches: 12. The CDR3 is 16 residues long.

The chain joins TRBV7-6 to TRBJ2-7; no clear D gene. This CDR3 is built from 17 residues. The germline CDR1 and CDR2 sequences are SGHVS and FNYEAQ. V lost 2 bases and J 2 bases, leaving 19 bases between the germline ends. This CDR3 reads CASSLHQTDKGTYEQYF. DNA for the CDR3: TGTGCCAGCAGCTTACACCAGACGGATAAGGGTACCTACGAGCAGTACTTC. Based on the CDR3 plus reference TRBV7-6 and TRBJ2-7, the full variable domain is GAGVSQSPRYKVTKRGQDVALRCDPISGHVSLYWYRQALGQGPEFLTYFNYEAQQDKSGLPNDRFSAERPEGSISTLTIQRTEQRDSAMYRCASSLHQTDKGTYEQYFGPGTRLTVT.

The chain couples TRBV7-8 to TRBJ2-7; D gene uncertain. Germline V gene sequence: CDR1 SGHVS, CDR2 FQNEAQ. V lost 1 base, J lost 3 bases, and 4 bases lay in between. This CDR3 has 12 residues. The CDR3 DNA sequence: TGTGCCAGCAGCTTAGTAGTCTACGAGCAGTACTTC. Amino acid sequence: CASSLVVYEQYF.

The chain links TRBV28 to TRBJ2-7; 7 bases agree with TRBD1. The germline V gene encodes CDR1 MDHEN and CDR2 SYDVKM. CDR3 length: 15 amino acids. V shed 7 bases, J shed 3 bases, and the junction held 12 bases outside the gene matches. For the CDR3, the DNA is TGTGCCAGCACTACATTTGGTAGGGACAGCTACGAGCAGTACTTC. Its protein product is CASTTFGRDSYEQYF.

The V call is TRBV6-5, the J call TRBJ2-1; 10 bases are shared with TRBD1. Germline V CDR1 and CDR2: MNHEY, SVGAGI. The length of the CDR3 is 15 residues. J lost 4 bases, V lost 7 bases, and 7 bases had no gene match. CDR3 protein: CASKPDRGPYNEQFF. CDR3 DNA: TGTGCCAGCAAGCCCGACAGGGGGCCTTACAATGAGCAGTTCTTC.

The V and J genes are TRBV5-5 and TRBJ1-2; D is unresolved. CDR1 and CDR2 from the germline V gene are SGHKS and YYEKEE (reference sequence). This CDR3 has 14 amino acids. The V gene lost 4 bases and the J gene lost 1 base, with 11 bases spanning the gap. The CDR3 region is CASSPWRDNYGYTF. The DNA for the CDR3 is TGTGCCAGCAGCCCCTGGAGAGATAACTATGGCTACACCTTC.

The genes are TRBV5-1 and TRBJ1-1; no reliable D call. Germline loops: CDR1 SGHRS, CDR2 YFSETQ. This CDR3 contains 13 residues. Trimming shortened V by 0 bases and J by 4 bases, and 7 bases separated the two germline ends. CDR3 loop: CASSLGVTTEAFF. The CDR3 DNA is TGCGCCAGCAGCTTGGGGGTTACCACTGAAGCTTTCTTT.

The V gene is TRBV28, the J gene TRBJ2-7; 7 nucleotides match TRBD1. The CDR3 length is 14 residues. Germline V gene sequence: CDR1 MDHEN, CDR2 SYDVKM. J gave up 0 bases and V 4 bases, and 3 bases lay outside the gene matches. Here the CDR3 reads CASSSGQSSYEQYF. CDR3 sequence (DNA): TGTGCCAGCAGTTCGGGACAGAGCTCCTACGAGCAGTACTTC.

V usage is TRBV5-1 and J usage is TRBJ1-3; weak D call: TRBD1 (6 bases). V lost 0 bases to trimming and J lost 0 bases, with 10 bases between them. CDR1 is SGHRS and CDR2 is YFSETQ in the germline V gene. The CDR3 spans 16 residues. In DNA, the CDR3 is TGCGCCAGCAGCTTGGACGGACAGTACTCTGGAAACACCATATATTTT. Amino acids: CASSLDGQYSGNTIYF.

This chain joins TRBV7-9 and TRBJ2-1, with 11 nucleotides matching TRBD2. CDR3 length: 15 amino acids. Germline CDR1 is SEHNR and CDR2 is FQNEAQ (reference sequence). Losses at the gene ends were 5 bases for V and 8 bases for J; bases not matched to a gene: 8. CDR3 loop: CASSPPGLADYEQFF. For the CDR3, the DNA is TGTGCCAGCAGCCCCCCGGGACTAGCGGATTATGAGCAGTTCTTC.

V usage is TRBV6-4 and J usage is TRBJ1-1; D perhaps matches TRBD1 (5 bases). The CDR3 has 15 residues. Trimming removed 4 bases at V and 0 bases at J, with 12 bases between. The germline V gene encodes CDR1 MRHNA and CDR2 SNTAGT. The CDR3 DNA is TGTGCCAGCAGTGGATCGGGGGGGGTGAACACTGAAGCTTTCTTT. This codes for CASSGSGGVNTEAFF.

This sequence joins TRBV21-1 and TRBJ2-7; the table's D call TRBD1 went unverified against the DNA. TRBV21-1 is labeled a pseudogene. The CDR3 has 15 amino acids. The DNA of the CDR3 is TGTGCCAGCAGCAAAGGCGGGACAGGGGCCCACGAGCAGTACTTC. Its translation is CASSKGGTGAHEQYF.

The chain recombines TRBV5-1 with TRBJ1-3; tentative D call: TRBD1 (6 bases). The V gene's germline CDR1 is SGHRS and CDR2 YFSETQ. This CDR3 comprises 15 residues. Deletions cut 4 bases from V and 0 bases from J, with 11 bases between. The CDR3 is CASSETGFSGNTIYF. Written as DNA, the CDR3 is TGCGCCAGCAGCGAAACAGGGTTCTCTGGAAACACCATATATTTT.

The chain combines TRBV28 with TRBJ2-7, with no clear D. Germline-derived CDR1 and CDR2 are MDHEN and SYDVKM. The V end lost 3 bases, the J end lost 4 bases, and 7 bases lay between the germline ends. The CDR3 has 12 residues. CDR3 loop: CASSFPSYEQYF. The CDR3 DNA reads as TGTGCCAGCAGTTTCCCCAGTTACGAGCAGTACTTC. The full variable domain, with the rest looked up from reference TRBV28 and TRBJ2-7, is DVKVTQSSRYLVKRTGEKVFLECVQDMDHENMFWYRQDPGLGLRLIYFSYDVKMKEKGDIPEGYSVSREKKERFSLILESASTNQTSMYLCASSFPSYEQYFGPGTRLTVT.

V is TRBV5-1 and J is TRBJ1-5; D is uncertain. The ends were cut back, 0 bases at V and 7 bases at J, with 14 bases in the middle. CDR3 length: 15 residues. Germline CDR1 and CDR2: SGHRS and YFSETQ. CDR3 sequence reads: CASSLGIGKGQPQHF. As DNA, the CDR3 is TGCGCCAGCAGCTTGGGAATAGGAAAAGGGCAGCCCCAGCATTTT. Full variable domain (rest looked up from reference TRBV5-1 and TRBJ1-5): KAGVTQTPRYLIKTRGQQVTLSCSPISGHRSVSWYQQTPGQGLQFLFEYFSETQRNKGNFPGRFSGRQFSNSRSEMNVSTLELGDSALYLCASSLGIGKGQPQHFGDGTRLSIL.

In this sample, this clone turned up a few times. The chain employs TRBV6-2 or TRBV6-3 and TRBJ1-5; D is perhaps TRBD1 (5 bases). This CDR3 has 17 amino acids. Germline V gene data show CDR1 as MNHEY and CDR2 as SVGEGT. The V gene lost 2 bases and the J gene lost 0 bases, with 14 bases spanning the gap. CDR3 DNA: TGTGCCAGCAGTTACCTAAACAGGAAATATAGCAATCAGCCCCAGCATTTT. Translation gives CASSYLNRKYSNQPQHF.

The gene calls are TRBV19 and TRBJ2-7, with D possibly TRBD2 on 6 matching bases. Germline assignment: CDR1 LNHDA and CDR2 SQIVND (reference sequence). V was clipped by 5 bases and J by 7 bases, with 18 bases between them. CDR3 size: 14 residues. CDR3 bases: TGTGCCAGTAGTCCGACTAGTGAGGGGCGAGAGCAGTACTTC. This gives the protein CASSPTSEGREQYF.

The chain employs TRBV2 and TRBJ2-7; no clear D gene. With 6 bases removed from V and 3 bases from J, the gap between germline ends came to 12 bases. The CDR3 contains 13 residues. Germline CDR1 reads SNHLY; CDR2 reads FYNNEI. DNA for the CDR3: TGTGCCAGCAGGCAGGCTCCCCTCTACGAGCAGTACTTC. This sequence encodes CASRQAPLYEQYF. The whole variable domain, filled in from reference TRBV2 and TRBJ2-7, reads EPEVTQTPSHQVTQMGQEVILRCVPISNHLYFYWYRQILGQKVEFLVSFYNNEISEKSEIFDDQFSVERPDGSNFTLKIRSTKLEDSAMYFCASRQAPLYEQYFGPGTRLTVT.

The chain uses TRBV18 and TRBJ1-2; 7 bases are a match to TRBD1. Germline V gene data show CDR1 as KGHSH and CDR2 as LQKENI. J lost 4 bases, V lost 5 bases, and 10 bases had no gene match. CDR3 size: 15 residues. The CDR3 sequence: CASSSQTGVPYGYTF. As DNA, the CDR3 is TGTGCCAGCTCATCGCAAACAGGGGTTCCCTATGGCTACACCTTC.

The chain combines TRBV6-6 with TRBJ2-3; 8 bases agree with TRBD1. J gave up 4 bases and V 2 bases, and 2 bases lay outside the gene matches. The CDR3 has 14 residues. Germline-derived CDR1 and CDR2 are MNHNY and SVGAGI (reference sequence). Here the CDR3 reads CASSYDRGADTQYF. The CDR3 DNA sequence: TGTGCCAGCAGTTACGACAGGGGCGCAGATACGCAGTATTTT.

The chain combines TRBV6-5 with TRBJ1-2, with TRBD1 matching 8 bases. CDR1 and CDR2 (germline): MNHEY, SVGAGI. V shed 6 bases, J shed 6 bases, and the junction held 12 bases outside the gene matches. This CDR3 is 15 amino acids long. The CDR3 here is CASSLDRGDPHGYTF. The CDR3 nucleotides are TGTGCCAGCAGCCTCGACAGGGGTGACCCCCATGGCTACACCTTC.

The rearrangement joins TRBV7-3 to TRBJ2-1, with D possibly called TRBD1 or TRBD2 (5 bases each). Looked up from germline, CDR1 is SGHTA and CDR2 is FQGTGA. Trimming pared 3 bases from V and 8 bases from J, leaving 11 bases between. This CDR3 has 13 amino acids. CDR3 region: CASSLGDQDEQFF. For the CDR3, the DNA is TGTGCCAGCAGCTTGGGGGATCAGGATGAGCAGTTCTTC. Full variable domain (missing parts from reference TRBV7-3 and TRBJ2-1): GAGVSQTPSNKVTEKGKYVELRCDPISGHTALYWYRQSLGQGPEFLIYFQGTGAADDSGLPNDRFFAVRPEGSVSTLKIQRTERGDSAVYLCASSLGDQDEQFFGPGTRLTVL.

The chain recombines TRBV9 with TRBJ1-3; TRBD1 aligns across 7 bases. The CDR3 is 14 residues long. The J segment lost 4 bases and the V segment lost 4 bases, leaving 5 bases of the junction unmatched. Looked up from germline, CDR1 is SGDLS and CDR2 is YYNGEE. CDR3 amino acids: CASSTGTVGNTIYF. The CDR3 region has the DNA TGTGCCAGCAGCACCGGGACAGTAGGAAACACCATATATTTT.

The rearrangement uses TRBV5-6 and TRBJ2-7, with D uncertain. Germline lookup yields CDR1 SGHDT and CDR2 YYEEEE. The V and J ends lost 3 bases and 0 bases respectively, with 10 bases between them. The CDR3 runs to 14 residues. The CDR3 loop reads CASSYSLRSYEQYF. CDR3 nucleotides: TGTGCCAGCAGCTACAGCCTGCGCTCCTACGAGCAGTACTTC.

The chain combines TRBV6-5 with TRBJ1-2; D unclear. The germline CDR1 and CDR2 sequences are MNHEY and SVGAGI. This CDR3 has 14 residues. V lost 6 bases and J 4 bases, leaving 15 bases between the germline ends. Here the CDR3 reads CASRPPGKGYGYTF. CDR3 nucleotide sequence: TGTGCCAGCAGACCACCGGGAAAAGGCTATGGCTACACCTTC.

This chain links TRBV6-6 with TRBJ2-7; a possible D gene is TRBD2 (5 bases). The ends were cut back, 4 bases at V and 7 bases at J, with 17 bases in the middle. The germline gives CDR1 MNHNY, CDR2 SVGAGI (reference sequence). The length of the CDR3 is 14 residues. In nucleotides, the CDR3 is TGTGCCAGCAGTTTACCGACTCAAAGAGGGGAGCAGTACTTC. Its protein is CASSLPTQRGEQYF.

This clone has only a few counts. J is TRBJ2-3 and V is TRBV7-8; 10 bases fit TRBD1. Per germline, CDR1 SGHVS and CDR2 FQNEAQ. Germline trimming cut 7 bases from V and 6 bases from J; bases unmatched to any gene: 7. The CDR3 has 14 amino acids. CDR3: CASNPGQGIDTQYF. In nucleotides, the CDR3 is TGTGCCAGCAACCCGGGACAGGGGATCGATACGCAGTATTTT.

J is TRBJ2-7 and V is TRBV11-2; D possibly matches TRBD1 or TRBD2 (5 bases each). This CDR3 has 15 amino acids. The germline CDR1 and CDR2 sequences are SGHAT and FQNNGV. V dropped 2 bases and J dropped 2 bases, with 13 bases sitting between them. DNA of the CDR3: TGTGCCAGCAGCTTAACTGGGACGTCAACCTACGAGCAGTACTTC. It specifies CASSLTGTSTYEQYF. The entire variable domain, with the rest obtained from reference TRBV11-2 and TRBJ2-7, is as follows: EAGVAQSPRYKIIEKRQSVAFWCNPISGHATLYWYQQILGQGPKLLIQFQNNGVVDDSQLPKDRFSAERLKGVDSTLKIQPAKLEDSAVYLCASSLTGTSTYEQYFGPGTRLTVT.

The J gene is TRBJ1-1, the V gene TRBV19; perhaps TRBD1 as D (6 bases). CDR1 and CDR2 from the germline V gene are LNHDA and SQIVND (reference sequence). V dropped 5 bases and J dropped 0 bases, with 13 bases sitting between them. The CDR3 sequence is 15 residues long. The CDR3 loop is CASSPLQGMNTEAFF. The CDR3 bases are TGTGCCAGTAGTCCGTTACAGGGCATGAACACTGAAGCTTTCTTT.

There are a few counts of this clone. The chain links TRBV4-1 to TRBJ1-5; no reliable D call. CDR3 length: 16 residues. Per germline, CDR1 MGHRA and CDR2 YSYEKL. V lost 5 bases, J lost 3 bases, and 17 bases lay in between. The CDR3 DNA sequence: TGCGCCAGCAGCTCCGTCGAAGGAGGGTACAATCAGCCCCAGCATTTT. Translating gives CASSSVEGGYNQPQHF.

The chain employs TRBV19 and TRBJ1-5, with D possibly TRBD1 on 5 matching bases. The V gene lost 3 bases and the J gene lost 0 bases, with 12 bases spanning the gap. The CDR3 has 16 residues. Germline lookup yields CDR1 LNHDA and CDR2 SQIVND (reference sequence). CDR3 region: CASSIPRGYSNQPQHF. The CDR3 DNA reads TGTGCCAGTAGTATCCCTCGGGGGTATAGCAATCAGCCCCAGCATTTT.